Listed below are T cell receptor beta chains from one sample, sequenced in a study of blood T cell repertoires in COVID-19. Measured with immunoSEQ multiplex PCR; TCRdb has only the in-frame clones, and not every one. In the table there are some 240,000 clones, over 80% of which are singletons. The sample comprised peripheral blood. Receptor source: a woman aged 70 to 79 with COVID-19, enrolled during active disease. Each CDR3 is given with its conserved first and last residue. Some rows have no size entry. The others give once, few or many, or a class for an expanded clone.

CASRLDGNSPLHF | . | TRBJ1-6 | TRBV11-3
CAWSRGRDEQYF | once | TRBJ2-7 | TRBV30
CASGAREGEIHEQYF | . | TRBJ2-7 | TRBV6-4
CASSLVHGEAFF | . | TRBJ1-1 | TRBV7-9
CAIKPGQAYTGELFF | . | TRBJ2-2 | TRBV10-3
CASSPQQDNYGYTF | once | TRBJ1-2 | TRBV18
CASSLVDRETQYF | . | TRBJ2-5 | TRBV28
CASSSRSGRDSEQYF | . | TRBJ2-7 | TRBV7-8
CASSYSRLGGTEAFF | . | TRBJ1-1 | TRBV6-5
CASSQQGWTEAFF | . | TRBJ1-1 | TRBV12-3/TRBV12-4
CASTDRGSRGANVLTF | . | TRBJ2-6 | TRBV19
CASSQDRGETQYF | . | TRBJ2-5 | TRBV4-2
CSASSRIEQFF | . | TRBJ2-1 | TRBV20-1
CASSIQGTYEQYF | . | TRBJ2-7 | TRBV7-2
CASSARAQIQVQFF | . | TRBJ2-1 | TRBV9
CASRWDSNEQFF | . | TRBJ2-1 | TRBV5-1
CASSFSGVQETQYF | . | TRBJ2-5 | TRBV7-9
CASIESGAPRNQPQHF | . | TRBJ1-5 | TRBV19
CASSPGDSSGNTIYF | . | TRBJ1-3 | TRBV28
CASSQEGAANEKLFF | . | TRBJ1-4 | TRBV4-3
CASRPRGPREQYF | . | TRBJ2-7 | TRBV6-2/TRBV6-3
CSASIPSGNQETQYF | . | TRBJ2-5 | TRBV20-1
CASSPLADTEAFF | . | TRBJ1-1 | TRBV18
CAIRNSGTGGPHEQYF | . | TRBJ2-7 | TRBV10-3
CASSSLSSGSYNSPLHF | few | TRBJ1-6 | TRBV11-3
CASSQVYTGTGKETQYF | . | TRBJ2-5 | TRBV4-1
CASTIRPLREQYF | few | TRBJ2-7 | TRBV5-1
CASSERGFYGYTF | . | TRBJ1-2 | TRBV6-1
CASSSYEKQYF | few | TRBJ2-7 | TRBV12-3/TRBV12-4
CASTRLAGVNEQFF | . | TRBJ2-1 | TRBV28
CASSLGQGAGELFF | . | TRBJ2-2 | TRBV3-1/TRBV3-2
CASSQAGTGVTNQPQHF | few | TRBJ1-5 | TRBV4-1
CASTHPVNTEAFF | . | TRBJ1-1 | TRBV28
CASSRTGRETQYF | many | TRBJ2-5 | TRBV4-3
CASSGRLAGGDEQFF | . | TRBJ2-1 | TRBV7-9
CASSQTDYTDTQYF | . | TRBJ2-3 | TRBV3-1/TRBV3-2
CASSLGANQPQHF | . | TRBJ1-5 | TRBV11-2
CASYRENEQFF | few | TRBJ2-1 | TRBV5-4
CASSTGTGPYGYTF | . | TRBJ1-2 | TRBV9
CASSFAGSGANVLTF | . | TRBJ2-6 | TRBV11-2
CASSPFSGTQETQYF | once | TRBJ2-5 | TRBV7-7
CASCPRVGNQPQHF | . | TRBJ1-5 | TRBV6-5
CSVPRGGEQYF | . | TRBJ2-7 | TRBV29-1
CASSQGQGLAPLHF | . | TRBJ1-6 | TRBV3-1/TRBV3-2
CASSIGTAGTGELFF | . | TRBJ2-2 | TRBV19